These 10 T cell receptor beta chains came from one sample sequenced in a study of CD8 T cells in Susac syndrome. Random hexamers were used to reverse transcribe roughly 0.45 to 1 ug of RNA. Using its own MiXCR run on the immunoSEQ multiplex PCR reads, TCRdb lists one record per CDR3 protein. The data contain 150,000 to 200,000 distinct CDR3 sequences, over 85% of them singletons. Sequencing was done on a sample of CD4+ T cells from PBMCs. The source is a human donor in good health.

The chain combines TRBV20-1 with TRBJ2-1; 8 bases align to TRBD2. Germline loops: CDR1 DFQATT, CDR2 SNEGSKA (reference sequence). Trimming at V came to 1 base and at J to 6 bases, leaving 8 bases not matched to a gene. CDR3 size: 15 residues. The CDR3 sequence: CSARGLSGGSNEQFF. The CDR3, as DNA: TGCAGTGCTAGAGGTTTGAGCGGGGGAAGCAATGAGCAGTTCTTC.

The V call is TRBV9, the J call TRBJ2-2; D is undetermined. Germline V gene sequence: CDR1 SGDLS, CDR2 YYNGEE. CDR3 length: 12 amino acids. The V end was cut by 0 bases, the J end by 3 bases, with 0 bases between. CDR3 sequence (DNA): TGTGCCAGCAGCGTAGACACCGGGGAGCTGTTTTTT. Protein sequence: CASSVDTGELFF.

This clonotype has only one observation. V gene TRBV29-1 combines with J gene TRBJ1-2; the match to TRBD1 covers 7 bases. CDR3 length: 12 amino acids. J gave up 4 bases and V 6 bases, and 5 bases lay outside the gene matches. The germline CDR1 and CDR2 sequences are SQVTM and ANQGSEA. CDR3: CSVGDSVYGYTF. CDR3 DNA: TGCAGCGTGGGGGACAGTGTCTATGGCTACACCTTC.

The CDR3 spells CASRRTGKDEQYF. The DNA of the CDR3 is TGTGCCAGCAGGCGGACAGGGAAGGACGAGCAGTACTTC. This chain links TRBV2 with TRBJ2-7; 8 nucleotides line up with TRBD1. Germline V gene data show CDR1 as SNHLY and CDR2 as FYNNEI. CDR3 length: 13 amino acids. With V trimmed by 6 bases and J by 5 bases, 6 bases remained unmatched.

V usage is TRBV20-1 and J usage is TRBJ2-7; D is ambiguous. This CDR3 has 13 residues. With 3 bases removed from V and 3 bases from J, the gap between germline ends came to 12 bases. CDR1 is DFQATT, CDR2 SNEGSKA, per germline (reference sequence). The CDR3 reads CSASGQVIYEQYF. In nucleotides, the CDR3 is TGCAGTGCTAGTGGCCAGGTGATCTACGAGCAGTACTTC.

V usage is TRBV29-1 and J usage is TRBJ2-1; D tentatively fits TRBD1 or TRBD2 (6 bases each). V was clipped by 3 bases and J by 2 bases, with 17 bases between them. The CDR3 is made up of 16 amino acids. CDR1 is SQVTM and CDR2 is ANQGSEA in the germline V gene. The CDR3 is CSVEIGGSIPYNEQFF. Here the CDR3 DNA reads TGCAGCGTTGAGATCGGGGGCTCAATTCCCTACAATGAGCAGTTCTTC.

The chain links TRBV29-1 to TRBJ2-1; TRBD1 agrees at 8 bases. After removal of 4 bases from V and 3 bases from J, the junction contained 2 bases not matched to a gene. The CDR3 covers 13 residues. Per the germline V gene, CDR1 is SQVTM and CDR2 is ANQGSEA. CDR3 in DNA: TGCAGCGTTGGGGACAGGCGCTACAATGAGCAGTTCTTC. It specifies CSVGDRRYNEQFF.

This rearrangement joins TRBV28 to TRBJ1-2; perhaps TRBD1 as D (5 bases). With 8 bases removed from V and 2 bases from J, the gap between germline ends came to 9 bases. Germline V lookup: CDR1 MDHEN, CDR2 SYDVKM. The CDR3 has 12 amino acids. CDR3 region: CASSGGNYGYTF. CDR3 bases: TGTGCCAGCTCGGGGGGGAACTATGGCTACACCTTC.

The genes are TRBV19 and TRBJ1-5, with D perhaps matching TRBD1 (6 bases). CDR3 size: 13 residues. The germline CDR1 and CDR2 sequences are LNHDA and SQIVND (reference sequence). V was clipped by 10 bases and J by 3 bases, with 13 bases between them. CDR3 in amino acids: CATQDRINQPQHF. The CDR3 DNA follows: TGTGCCACCCAGGACAGAATCAATCAGCCCCAGCATTTT.

The chain uses TRBV29-1 and TRBJ2-2, with no clear D. The CDR3 sequence is 14 residues long. Germline assignment: CDR1 SQVTM and CDR2 ANQGSEA. V lost 0 bases and J lost 6, with 11 bases in between. CDR3 nucleotide sequence: TGCAGCGTTGAAGAATTGGTGGATCCCGGGGAGCTGTTTTTT. Translating it yields CSVEELVDPGELFF.